The rows below give T cell receptor beta chains drawn from one sample of a study of cytomegalovirus exposure and HLA in healthy donors. This table comes from immunoSEQ multiplex PCR, and its TCRdb copy is limited to in-frame clones, with some not included. The table lists some 110,000 clones, approximately 80% of them singletons. Sample: PBMCs. These receptors all stem from a woman aged 25 to 39 in good health and CMV-seronegative. CDR3s include the opening cysteine and the closing phenylalanine or tryptophan. Each record gives: clone size, V gene, J gene, D gene, CDR3 DNA, CDR3 protein. D genes are given only for firm matches. Some rows mark clone size as missing; the rest say once, few, many or name a class of expanded clone.

size: few; V: TRBV30; J: TRBJ1-1; D: TRBD1; DNA: TGTGCCACAAAACAGGGGGGGACTGAAGCTTTCTTT; CDR3: CATKQGGTEAFF
size: .; V: TRBV29-1; J: TRBJ1-1; D: TRBD1; DNA: TGCAGCGTCGAGGACAGGCCCACCAGCACTGAAGCTTTCTTT; CDR3: CSVEDRPTSTEAFF
size: .; V: TRBV5-5; J: TRBJ1-1; D: TRBD1; DNA: TGTGCCAGCACCAAGGGACAGACATTGAACACTGAAGCTTTCTTT; CDR3: CASTKGQTLNTEAFF
size: .; V: TRBV30; J: TRBJ1-6; D: .; DNA: TGTGCCTGGAGTGCAAGCCGGACAGTCTATAATTCACCCCTCCACTTT; CDR3: CAWSASRTVYNSPLHF
size: few; V: TRBV7-9; J: TRBJ2-3; D: TRBD2; DNA: TGTGCCAAGGACGGAGCGGGAGCCACAGATACGCAGTATTTT; CDR3: CAKDGAGATDTQYF
size: once; V: TRBV6-6; J: TRBJ1-2; D: .; DNA: TGTGCCAGCATTCTAGGTGGAGACTATGGCTACACCTTC; CDR3: CASILGGDYGYTF
size: .; V: TRBV7-9; J: TRBJ2-2; D: .; DNA: TGTGCCAGCAGCCCTCGCGCCGGGGAGCTGTTTTTT; CDR3: CASSPRAGELFF
size: few; V: TRBV25-1; J: TRBJ2-5; D: .; DNA: TGTGCCAGCAGTGTAGTGGAGACCCAGTACTTC; CDR3: CASSVVETQYF
size: .; V: TRBV30; J: TRBJ1-4; D: TRBD1; DNA: TGTGCCTGGGGGACAGTAAATGAAAAACTGTTTTTT; CDR3: CAWGTVNEKLFF
size: .; V: TRBV6-1; J: TRBJ2-3; D: TRBD2; DNA: TGTGCCAGCAGGGGAGGGCCAGATACGCAGTATTTT; CDR3: CASRGGPDTQYF
size: few; V: TRBV29-1; J: TRBJ1-1; D: .; DNA: TGCAGCGCCGACAGCTTACACACAATGAACACTGAAGCTTTCTTT; CDR3: CSADSLHTMNTEAFF
size: .; V: TRBV7-3; J: TRBJ2-3; D: TRBD2; DNA: TGTGCCAGCAGCTTAAACGGGGGAGGGGATACGCAGTATTTT; CDR3: CASSLNGGGDTQYF
size: .; V: TRBV27; J: TRBJ2-7; D: TRBD1; DNA: TGTGCCAGCAGTTTAGGGACAGTCTCCTACGAGCAGTACTTC; CDR3: CASSLGTVSYEQYF
size: few; V: TRBV5-1; J: TRBJ1-2; D: .; DNA: TGCGCCAGCAGCTTGATTCAGGGCGGTGGCTACACCTTC; CDR3: CASSLIQGGGYTF
size: .; V: TRBV2; J: TRBJ2-3; D: .; DNA: TGTGCCAGCAGTGAAGCCCGGGTTTTGGAGGATACGCAGTATTTT; CDR3: CASSEARVLEDTQYF
size: .; V: TRBV30; J: TRBJ1-4; D: .; DNA: TGTGCCTGGAGTGTAAGTGGGGCGGAAAAACTGTTTTTT; CDR3: CAWSVSGAEKLFF
size: .; V: TRBV5-1; J: TRBJ2-3; D: .; DNA: TGCGCCAGCATGGCCACAGATACGCAGTATTTT; CDR3: CASMATDTQYF
size: .; V: TRBV19; J: TRBJ1-1; D: .; DNA: TGTGCCAGTAGTATAGATGCGCCCACTGAAGCTTTCTTT; CDR3: CASSIDAPTEAFF
size: .; V: TRBV6-5; J: TRBJ2-2; D: .; DNA: TGTGCCAGCAGTTACTTGGAACAGGTTGCCGGGGAGCTGTTTTTT; CDR3: CASSYLEQVAGELFF
size: few; V: TRBV4-1; J: TRBJ1-1; D: .; DNA: TGCGCCAGCAGCCAGCAGACGGGTGAGACTGAAGCTTTCTTT; CDR3: CASSQQTGETEAFF
size: .; V: TRBV6-5; J: TRBJ1-2; D: TRBD1; DNA: TGTGCCAGCAGTTACTTGCAGGGGGCTAAGACCTTC; CDR3: CASSYLQGAKTF
size: .; V: TRBV5-1; J: TRBJ2-3; D: .; DNA: TGCGCCAGCAGCTTGTGGGAGATCACAGATACGCAGTATTTT; CDR3: CASSLWEITDTQYF
size: few; V: TRBV7-9; J: TRBJ2-1; D: .; DNA: TGTGCCAGCAGCTTACGACTAACCTACAATGAGCAGTTCTTC; CDR3: CASSLRLTYNEQFF
size: once; V: TRBV14; J: TRBJ1-2; D: .; DNA: TGTGCCAGCAGCCAAGATCAACGGTTGGTCGGCACTATGGGCTACACCTTC; CDR3: CASSQDQRLVGTMGYTF
size: .; V: TRBV5-1; J: TRBJ1-1; D: .; DNA: TGCGCCAGCAGCGGGGGAGGAGGGCCGTACACAGAAGCTTTCTTT; CDR3: CASSGGGGPYTEAFF
size: few; V: TRBV14; J: TRBJ1-6; D: .; DNA: TGTGCCACTTCGCAGGGAAGGTATAATTCACCCCTCCACTTT; CDR3: CATSQGRYNSPLHF
size: .; V: TRBV7-9; J: TRBJ2-1; D: .; DNA: TGTGCCAGCAGCTTAGAACGAGGACTGGGTGAGCAGTTCTTC; CDR3: CASSLERGLGEQFF
size: .; V: TRBV18; J: TRBJ2-3; D: TRBD1; DNA: TGTGCCAGCTCACCACCAATTTTGACAGGGAGAGGCGGAGATACGCAGTATTTT; CDR3: CASSPPILTGRGGDTQYF
size: .; V: TRBV7-9; J: TRBJ2-7; D: .; DNA: TGTGCCAGCAGCTTCCTGGGGGGTAGCTCCTACGAGCAGTACTTC; CDR3: CASSFLGGSSYEQYF
size: medium-sized; V: TRBV30; J: TRBJ1-1; D: TRBD1; DNA: TGTGCCGCCGGACAGGGAGGCGGTGAAGCTTTCTTT; CDR3: CAAGQGGGEAFF
size: .; V: TRBV6-1; J: TRBJ1-2; D: TRBD1; DNA: TGTGCCAGCAGTGAGATCCCCGGGACAGGGAGCTATGGCTACACCTTC; CDR3: CASSEIPGTGSYGYTF
size: .; V: TRBV15; J: TRBJ1-2; D: TRBD1; DNA: TGTGCCACCAGCAGAGATCCCCTGTCAGGGGGCCAGGGCGGCTACACCTTC; CDR3: CATSRDPLSGGQGGYTF
size: .; V: TRBV5-1; J: TRBJ2-7; D: .; DNA: TGCGCCAGCAGCCCCGGGGATATATCCTACGAGCAGTACTTC; CDR3: CASSPGDISYEQYF
size: .; V: TRBV7-7; J: TRBJ2-2; D: .; DNA: TGTGCCAGCAGCCCCGTAGCTACCACTACCGGGGAGCTGTTTTTT; CDR3: CASSPVATTTGELFF
size: .; V: TRBV5-1; J: TRBJ2-1; D: TRBD2; DNA: TGCGCCAGCAGTTCCGGGGGGAACTCCTACAATGAGCAGTTCTTC; CDR3: CASSSGGNSYNEQFF
size: .; V: TRBV9; J: TRBJ1-2; D: .; DNA: TGTGCCAGCAGCATCGACAGGAGGCGATCCTATGGCTACACCTTC; CDR3: CASSIDRRRSYGYTF
size: .; V: TRBV18; J: TRBJ1-6; D: TRBD1; DNA: TGTGCCAGCTCACCACGGACAGGGGACCTCTCACCCCTCCACTTT; CDR3: CASSPRTGDLSPLHF
size: .; V: TRBV9; J: TRBJ2-5; D: .; DNA: TGTGCCAGCAGCCCCGAGTCATGGGGAGGAGGACAAGAGACCCAGTACTTC; CDR3: CASSPESWGGGQETQYF
size: few; V: TRBV30; J: TRBJ2-1; D: TRBD2; DNA: TGTGCCTGGAGAACGGCGGGAGGGCACAATGAGCAGTTCTTC; CDR3: CAWRTAGGHNEQFF
size: .; V: TRBV11-3; J: TRBJ2-7; D: .; DNA: TGTGCCAGCAGCTCGCCAGACTACGAGCAGTACTTC; CDR3: CASSSPDYEQYF
size: few; V: TRBV2; J: TRBJ1-5; D: .; DNA: TGTGCCAGCAGGTATACAGGCCATAGCAATCAGCCCCAGCATTTT; CDR3: CASRYTGHSNQPQHF
size: .; V: TRBV19; J: TRBJ1-1; D: .; DNA: TGTGCCAGTATTACAGGGATGAACACTGAAGCTTTCTTT; CDR3: CASITGMNTEAFF
size: .; V: TRBV5-1; J: TRBJ1-1; D: .; DNA: TGCGCCAGCAGCTTGGTAGAATACACTGAAGCTTTCTTT; CDR3: CASSLVEYTEAFF
size: .; V: TRBV2; J: TRBJ2-5; D: TRBD1; DNA: TGTGCCAGCAGTGAAGACGGGACAGGGATTTCGGAGACCCAGTACTTC; CDR3: CASSEDGTGISETQYF
size: .; V: TRBV15; J: TRBJ2-7; D: TRBD2; DNA: TGTGCCACCAGCAGAGATCTAAGGAGCGGGGGGGCCTACGAGCAGTACTTC; CDR3: CATSRDLRSGGAYEQYF
size: .; V: TRBV14; J: TRBJ2-2; D: .; DNA: TGTGCCAGCAGCCGTCTTGTGGGGGCCACCGGGGAGCTGTTTTTT; CDR3: CASSRLVGATGELFF
size: few; V: TRBV29-1; J: TRBJ2-5; D: TRBD1; DNA: TGCAGCATCCCGACAGGGGGGACCTCAGAGACCCAGTACTTC; CDR3: CSIPTGGTSETQYF
size: .; V: TRBV7-9; J: TRBJ1-1; D: .; DNA: TGTGCCAGCAGCCGCCGAGCGGCGATGAACACTGAAGCTTTCTTT; CDR3: CASSRRAAMNTEAFF
size: few; V: TRBV10-3; J: TRBJ1-1; D: .; DNA: TGTGCCATCAGCCAGGGTGGAACTGAAGCTTTCTTT; CDR3: CAISQGGTEAFF
size: .; V: TRBV5-4; J: TRBJ2-7; D: TRBD1; DNA: TGTGCCAGCAGCTTGGTCCTTCCAGGGGGTACGTCCGAGCAGTACTTC; CDR3: CASSLVLPGGTSEQYF
size: few; V: TRBV12-5; J: TRBJ2-5; D: TRBD2; DNA: TGTGCTAGTGGTTTGCGGGTTGGCGGGGGGGCCGGAGAGACCCAGTACTTC; CDR3: CASGLRVGGGAGETQYF
size: .; V: TRBV9; J: TRBJ1-1; D: .; DNA: TGTGCCAGCAGCTTCGCCTCGGGAACTGAAGCTTTCTTT; CDR3: CASSFASGTEAFF
size: once; V: TRBV4-3; J: TRBJ2-1; D: .; DNA: TGCGCCAGCAGCCAAAATACCGGGATCCACAATGAGCAGTTCTTC; CDR3: CASSQNTGIHNEQFF